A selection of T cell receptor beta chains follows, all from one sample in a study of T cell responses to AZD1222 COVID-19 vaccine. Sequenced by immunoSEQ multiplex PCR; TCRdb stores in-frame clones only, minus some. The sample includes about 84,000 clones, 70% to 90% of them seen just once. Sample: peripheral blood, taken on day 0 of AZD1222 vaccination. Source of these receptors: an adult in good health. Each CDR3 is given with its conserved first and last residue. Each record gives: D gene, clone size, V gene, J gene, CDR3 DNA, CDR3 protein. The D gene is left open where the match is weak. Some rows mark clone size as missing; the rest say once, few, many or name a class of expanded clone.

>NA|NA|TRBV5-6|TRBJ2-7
TGTGCCAGCAGCTTTGCAGGTAGGAGCTCCTACGAGCAGTACTTC
CASSFAGRSSYEQYF
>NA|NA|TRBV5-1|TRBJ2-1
TGCGCCAGCAGCCCTGCTCTGAGGGGAGTGATCAACAATGAGCAGTTCTTC
CASSPALRGVINNEQFF
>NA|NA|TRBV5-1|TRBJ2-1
TGCGCCAGCAAAGGCCCATCCTCGGCTGAGCAGTTCTTC
CASKGPSSAEQFF
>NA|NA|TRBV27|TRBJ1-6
TGTGCCAGCAGACGGGGCACATGGGATTCACCCCTCCACTTT
CASRRGTWDSPLHF
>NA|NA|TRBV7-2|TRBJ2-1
TGTGCCAGCAGCTTAGTTAGGGGCTCCTACAATGAGCAGTTCTTC
CASSLVRGSYNEQFF
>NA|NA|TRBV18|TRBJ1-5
TGTGCCAGCTCACCTAGGACAGCTAATCAGCCCCAGCATTTT
CASSPRTANQPQHF
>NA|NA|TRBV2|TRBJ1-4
TGTGCCAGCAGTGTACAGCCTGAGTGGGGACTGTTTTTT
CASSVQPEWGLFF
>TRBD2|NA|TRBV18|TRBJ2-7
TGTGCCAGCTCACCCAGACTAGCTCAAACCTACGAGCAGTACTTC
CASSPRLAQTYEQYF
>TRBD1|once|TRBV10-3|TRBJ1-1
TGTGCCATCAGTGAGTCTTTCGGACAGGGGGAGGCTGAAGCTTTCTTT
CAISESFGQGEAEAFF
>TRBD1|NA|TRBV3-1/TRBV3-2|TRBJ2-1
TGTGCCAGCAGCCCCCCGGGACAGGGCGACAATGAGCAGTTCTTC
CASSPPGQGDNEQFF
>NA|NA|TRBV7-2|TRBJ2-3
TGTGCCAGCAGCTTAGCCTCGAGAGAAACAGATACGCAGTATTTT
CASSLASRETDTQYF
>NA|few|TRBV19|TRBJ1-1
TGTGCCAGTAGTATCTTCACTGAAGCTTTCTTT
CASSIFTEAFF
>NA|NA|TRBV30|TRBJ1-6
TGTGCCTGGAGTGTGGGGGGTAGGAATTCACCCCTCCACTTT
CAWSVGGRNSPLHF
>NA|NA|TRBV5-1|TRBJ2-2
TGCGCCAGCAGCAACCCGAGGGGGGCCGGGGAGCTGTTTTTT
CASSNPRGAGELFF
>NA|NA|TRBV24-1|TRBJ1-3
TGTGCCACCATCCCCTCCTTACTCCGTCAGGGGAACACCATATATTTT
CATIPSLLRQGNTIYF
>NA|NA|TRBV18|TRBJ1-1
TGTGCCAGCACGGGGACCGCCGGGAGGAACACTGAAGCTTTCTTT
CASTGTAGRNTEAFF
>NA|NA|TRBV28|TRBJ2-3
TGTGCCAGCAAGGGCTCTAGTAGGGGTACGCAGTATTTT
CASKGSSRGTQYF
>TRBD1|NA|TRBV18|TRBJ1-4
TGTGCCAGTCGGCAGGGGACAGGGGTTGAAAAACTGTTTTTT
CASRQGTGVEKLFF
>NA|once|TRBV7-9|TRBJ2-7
TGTGCCAGCAGCCCGTGGGACGCCCCCTACGAGCAGTACTTC
CASSPWDAPYEQYF
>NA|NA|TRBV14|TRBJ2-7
TGTGCCAGCAGCAAACGGCAGGACCATAGTGGCGAGCAGTACTTC
CASSKRQDHSGEQYF
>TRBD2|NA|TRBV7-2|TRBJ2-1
TGTGCCAGCACCCCTGGGACTAGTTCCTACAATGAGCAGTTCTTC
CASTPGTSSYNEQFF
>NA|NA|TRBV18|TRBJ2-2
TGTGCCAGCTCACCTAGGGCCGAGAACACCGGGGAGCTGTTTTTT
CASSPRAENTGELFF
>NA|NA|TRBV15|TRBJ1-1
TGTGCCACCAGCAGAGATCCCCTGGGGGTGGGCACTGAAGCTTTCTTT
CATSRDPLGVGTEAFF
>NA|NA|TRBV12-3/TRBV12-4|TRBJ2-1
TGTGCCAGCAGTTTAGGGTGGAATGAGCAGTTCTTC
CASSLGWNEQFF